The T cell receptor beta chain described here comes from a study of shared clonotypes between healthy human individuals. Germline lookup yields CDR1 SQVTM and CDR2 ANQGSEA. V gave up 7 bases and J gave up 1 base, with 10 bases separating them. CDR3 length: 12 amino acids. Findings and limits, study-wide: Researchers sampled only blood; tissue repertoires likely differ.

An assay was performed, and its level was deep. Sequencing used immunoSEQ multiplex PCR; TCRdb keeps in-frame clones, though not all of them. The profile shows hundreds of thousands of clones, 75% to 85% of them singletons. This clone was seen ten or more times. The antigen remains unidentified. Other DNA sequences from this sample encode an identical CDR3 as well. The TCR was taken from a middle-aged woman in good health. Some clones in this sample may be carry-over from other donors' samples. This chain uses TRBV29-1 with TRBJ1-1; no reliable D call. The sequenced sample consisted of PBMCs. This chain's CDR3 is CSAYRGNTEAFF. The CDR3 nucleotides read TGCAGCGCCTACCGTGGGAACACTGAAGCTTTCTTT.